The sequence of this TCR beta chain was determined in a study of Graves' ophthalmopathy and Graves' hyperthyroidism. RNA transcripts yielded amplified TCR beta CDR3 regions. The first round was an RT-PCR with HTBI primers, and the second round was a multiplex PCR. TCRdb re-called the multiplex PCR reads through MiXCR, storing one row per CDR3 protein. The sample consists of 680,000 or so distinct CDR3 sequences, 22% of them appearing once. This CDR3 contains 14 residues. Trimming shortened V by 3 bases and J by 3 bases, and 9 bases separated the two germline ends. There are many counts of this clonotype.

J is TRBJ2-4 and V is TRBV12-3 or TRBV12-4, with a weak D call TRBD2 (6 bases). The origin of this receptor is a woman under 30 with stable Graves' hyperthyroidism. Some clones in this sample may be carry-over from other donors' samples. The specimen sequenced was peripheral blood. This chain's CDR3 is CASSLGGLKNIQYF. The CDR3 DNA reads as TGTGCCAGCAGTTTGGGGGGACTCAAAAACATTCAGTACTTC.